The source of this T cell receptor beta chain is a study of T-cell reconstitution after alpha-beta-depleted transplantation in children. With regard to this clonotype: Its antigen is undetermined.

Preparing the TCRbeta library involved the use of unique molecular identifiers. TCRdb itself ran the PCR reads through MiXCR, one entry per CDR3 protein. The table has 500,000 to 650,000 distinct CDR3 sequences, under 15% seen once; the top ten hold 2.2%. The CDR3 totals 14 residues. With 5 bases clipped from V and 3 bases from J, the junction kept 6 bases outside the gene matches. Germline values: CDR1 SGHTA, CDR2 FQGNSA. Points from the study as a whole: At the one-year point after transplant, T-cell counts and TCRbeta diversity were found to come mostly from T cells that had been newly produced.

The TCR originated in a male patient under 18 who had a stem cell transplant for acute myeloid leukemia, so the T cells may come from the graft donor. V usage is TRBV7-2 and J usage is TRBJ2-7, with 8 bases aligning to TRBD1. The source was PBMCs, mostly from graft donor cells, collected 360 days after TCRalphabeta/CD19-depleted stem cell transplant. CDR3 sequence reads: CASSPRQGLYEQYF. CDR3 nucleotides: TGTGCCAGCAGCCCTCGACAGGGGCTCTACGAGCAGTACTTC.